The rows below give T cell receptor beta chains drawn from one sample of a study of T cell changes during pregnancy in multiple sclerosis. Data came from immunoSEQ multiplex PCR; TCRdb stores just in-frame clones and leaves some out. This sample has 32,000 or so clones, with around nine tenths found just once. The sequences come from CD4+ T cells from peripheral blood mononuclear cells, collected in the second trimester of pregnancy. These receptors originate from a female donor with multiple sclerosis, enrolled in a pregnancy study. Both conserved end residues are part of each CDR3. Fields, in order: clone size, V gene, CDR3 length, D gene, J gene, CDR3 DNA, CDR3 protein. The D gene is left open where the match is weak. Rows give clone size only sometimes, using once, few, many, or a class for an expanded clone.

-,TRBV19,15,TRBD1,TRBJ1-4,TGTGCCAGTAGTATAGACGGACAGGGCGGCGAAAAACTGTTTTTT,CASSIDGQGGEKLFF
-,TRBV20-1,11,-,TRBJ1-4,TGCAGTGCGAGAAAACAGGAAAAACTGTTTTTT,CSARKQEKLFF
-,TRBV7-9,14,-,TRBJ2-1,TGTGCCAGCAGCTCAGACAGCTACAACAATGAGCAGTTCTTC,CASSSDSYNNEQFF
-,TRBV28,16,-,TRBJ2-3,TGTGCCAGCAGTTCGCCGACAGCTACTAGCACAGATACGCAGTATTTT,CASSSPTATSTDTQYF
-,TRBV6-5,12,TRBD2,TRBJ2-5,TGTGCCGCGGGGGGGGACCTAGGAACCCAGTACTTC,CAAGGDLGTQYF
-,TRBV14,14,-,TRBJ1-2,TGTGCCAGCAGCCAAAACAGGGCCAACTATGGCTACACCTTC,CASSQNRANYGYTF
-,TRBV7-9,16,-,TRBJ1-6,TGTGCCAGCAGCTTGTGGCAGGGCACCTATAATTCACCCCTCCACTTT,CASSLWQGTYNSPLHF
-,TRBV6-5,16,-,TRBJ2-6,TGTGCCAGCAGTTACTCTGGAGGGCAAGGGGCCAACGTCCTGACTTTC,CASSYSGGQGANVLTF
-,TRBV27,17,TRBD1,TRBJ1-1,TGTGCCAGCAGTACCAAGGGGGCAGGGGCAATGAACACTGAAGCTTTCTTT,CASSTKGAGAMNTEAFF
once,TRBV5-4,16,TRBD2,TRBJ2-3,TGTGCCAGCAGGTTTAGGCTAGCGGGGGCAACAGATACGCAGTATTTT,CASRFRLAGATDTQYF
-,TRBV5-1,16,-,TRBJ2-7,TGCGCCAGCAGCTTGGAACAGGGAGAAAACGGCTACGAGCAGTACTTC,CASSLEQGENGYEQYF
-,TRBV10-2,14,-,TRBJ1-5,TGCGCCAGCAGCGGACAGTTAGCAAGTCAGCCCCAGCATTTT,CASSGQLASQPQHF
-,TRBV9,17,TRBD2,TRBJ2-2,TGTGCCAGCAGCTCCCCGGGGGGAGGGCTTAACACCGGGGAGCTGTTTTTT,CASSSPGGGLNTGELFF
-,TRBV13,14,TRBD1,TRBJ1-4,TGTGCCAGCAGCTTCCGGGACAGTAGAGAAAAACTGTTTTTT,CASSFRDSREKLFF
once,TRBV7-2,18,-,TRBJ2-2,TGTGCCAGCAGCTTAGAGGGTCAAAGTGGGAGAAACACCGGGGAGCTGTTTTTT,CASSLEGQSGRNTGELFF
-,TRBV30,11,-,TRBJ2-7,TGTGCCTGGAGCAGAAACTACGAGCAGTACTTC,CAWSRNYEQYF
-,TRBV5-1,14,TRBD1,TRBJ2-1,TGCGCCAGCAGCCCAGGGGGTTCCTACAATGAGCAGTTCTTC,CASSPGGSYNEQFF
-,TRBV6-1,12,-,TRBJ1-1,TGTGCCAGCGGAAGAGGGCCCACTGAAGCTTTCTTT,CASGRGPTEAFF
-,TRBV5-1,14,TRBD1,TRBJ1-1,TGCGCCAGCAGTTCTCTGACAGGGGACACTGAAGCTTTCTTT,CASSSLTGDTEAFF
-,TRBV19,14,TRBD1,TRBJ1-1,TGTGCCAGTAGTATCTGGCAGGGGGTCACTGAAGCTTTCTTT,CASSIWQGVTEAFF
-,TRBV7-2,17,TRBD2,TRBJ2-7,TGTGCCAGCAGCTTCGGACTAGCGGGTGTCACGAACGGGGCGCAGTACTTC,CASSFGLAGVTNGAQYF
-,TRBV30,15,-,TRBJ1-5,TGTGCCTGGAGTGTACTAGATTCCGCTTCGAGGCCCCAGCATTTT,CAWSVLDSASRPQHF
-,TRBV19,14,TRBD2,TRBJ2-1,TGTGCCAGTGGGAGCGGGAGCCTGTACAATGAGCAGTTCTTC,CASGSGSLYNEQFF
-,TRBV14,15,-,TRBJ1-2,TGTGCCAGCAGCCAAGGTTTGGCACCTAACTATGGCTACACCTTC,CASSQGLAPNYGYTF
-,TRBV5-1,16,-,TRBJ1-5,TGCGCCAGCAGCTTGGCCGGGGGGGGTAGCAATCAGCCCCAGCATTTT,CASSLAGGGSNQPQHF
-,TRBV5-1,15,TRBD1,TRBJ1-1,TGCGCCAGCAGCTTGGCCGGGACAGAAAACACTGAAGCTTTCTTT,CASSLAGTENTEAFF
once,TRBV20-1,11,-,TRBJ2-7,TGCAGTGCCCCGGGGACCTACGAGCAGTACTTC,CSAPGTYEQYF
-,TRBV18,16,TRBD1,TRBJ2-6,TGTGCCAGCTCACGGATGACAGGGTCCGGGGCCAACGTCCTGACTTTC,CASSRMTGSGANVLTF
-,TRBV5-1,17,TRBD2,TRBJ2-5,TGCGCCAGCAGCTTCCGACTAGCGGGGGGACAAGAAGAGACCCAGTACTTC,CASSFRLAGGQEETQYF
-,TRBV19,15,TRBD1,TRBJ1-2,TGTGCCAGTAGTATTGGGGGGACAGAGAACTATGGCTACACCTTC,CASSIGGTENYGYTF
once,TRBV6-5,15,-,TRBJ1-4,TGTGCCAGCAGCCTCGGGGGTTGGAAAGGAGAAAAACTGTTTTTT,CASSLGGWKGEKLFF
-,TRBV30,14,-,TRBJ1-5,TGTGCCTGGAGAGGACCGGGGGGGAATCAGCCCCAGCATTTT,CAWRGPGGNQPQHF
-,TRBV19,15,-,TRBJ1-5,TGTGCCAGTAAATCAGCAGACACCTCTTGGCAGCCCCAGCATTTT,CASKSADTSWQPQHF
-,TRBV5-4,15,-,TRBJ2-7,TGTGCCAGCAGCCCGGGGGGCAGGGCGAGCTACGAGCAGTACTTC,CASSPGGRASYEQYF
-,TRBV4-2,16,-,TRBJ1-2,TGTGCCAGCAGCCTAGAGGGCCAGTCAACTTACTATGGCTACACCTTC,CASSLEGQSTYYGYTF
-,TRBV4-2,19,TRBD1,TRBJ2-3,TGTGCCAGCAGCCAGGCGTATAGACAGGGCCCTAAAGGCACAGATACGCAGTATTTT,CASSQAYRQGPKGTDTQYF
-,TRBV10-3,13,-,TRBJ1-5,TGTGCCATCAGTGACGGGTCGAATCAGCCCCAGCATTTT,CAISDGSNQPQHF
-,TRBV7-6,14,TRBD2,TRBJ2-1,TGTGCCAGCAGCTTAGCGGTGGCTAGCGGGAGACAGTTCTTC,CASSLAVASGRQFF
-,TRBV5-4,17,TRBD2,TRBJ2-1,TGTGCCAGCAGCTTGGCCTCCCACGGGAGGGCCATCAATGAGCAGTTCTTC,CASSLASHGRAINEQFF
-,TRBV25-1,12,-,TRBJ1-2,TGTGCCAGCCGGGGGGCGCAGAATGGCTACACCTTC,CASRGAQNGYTF
once,TRBV6-1,17,TRBD2,TRBJ2-3,TGTGCCAGCAGTGAAGCGGCGGGAGGGGAACCTGCAGATACGCAGTATTTT,CASSEAAGGEPADTQYF
-,TRBV6-1,14,-,TRBJ1-1,TGTGCCAGCAGGGAGATACAGGTGAACACTGAAGCTTTCTTT,CASREIQVNTEAFF